These 5 T cell receptor beta chains were all obtained from the same sample, sequenced in a study of a mutant IDH1 vaccine in newly diagnosed glioma. The table came from immunoSEQ multiplex PCR; TCRdb's copy has only in-frame clones and leaves some out. The profile shows about 33,000 clones, roughly 80% of them singletons. Time point here: week 5, during vaccination. The vaccine gave 300 ug of a 20-mer mutant IDH1 peptide subcutaneously per dose. No antigens are known for them. The specimen comprised PBMCs, sampled from a glioma patient whose treatment included an IDH1 peptide vaccine. The receptor set was obtained from a man aged 30 to 45 with glioma.

The chain combines TRBV6-1 with TRBJ1-1; 8 bases align to TRBD1. The CDR3 has 14 residues. CDR1 and CDR2 from the germline V gene are MNHNS and SASEGT. The junction had 5 bases not matched to a gene; V was cut back by 6 bases and J by 2 bases. CDR3 region: CASRQGAENTEAFF. CDR3 sequence (DNA): TGTGCCAGCAGGCAGGGGGCGGAAAACACTGAAGCTTTCTTT.

J is TRBJ2-7 and V is TRBV18; 9 bases align to TRBD1. Germline V gene sequence: CDR1 KGHSH, CDR2 LQKENI. The CDR3 contains 17 residues. V lost 1 base to trimming and J lost 0 bases; unmatched junction nucleotides: 7. CDR3 bases: TGTGCCAGCTCACCACGGGCGGACAGGGGCAGCTCCTACGAGCAGTACTTC. Translated, it gives CASSPRADRGSSYEQYF.

CDR3 sequence (DNA): TGTGCCAGTAGTATGATCGGCGGGGGGGCAAATGAGCAGTTCTTC. Amino acids: CASSMIGGGANEQFF. The V gene is TRBV19, the J gene TRBJ2-1; 9 nucleotides align to TRBD2. CDR3 length: 15 amino acids. Germline V CDR1 and CDR2: LNHDA, SQIVND (reference sequence). Unmatched junction bases numbered 7, after V lost 3 bases and J lost 7 bases.

The chain's CDR3 is CAWSAKGGRGYGYTF. The CDR3 DNA is TGTGCCTGGAGTGCCAAGGGAGGGAGAGGCTATGGCTACACCTTC. The gene calls are TRBV30 and TRBJ1-2; the D is unclear. The ends were cut back, 1 base at V and 4 bases at J, with 16 bases in the middle. Per the germline V gene, CDR1 is GTSNPN and CDR2 is SVGIG (reference sequence). This CDR3 contains 15 residues.

This clone was seen once. A read error may account for a junction end that differs from germline. V gene TRBV5-8 combines with J gene TRBJ1-1, with D possibly TRBD1 on 5 matching bases. The CDR3 is made up of 14 amino acids. The germline V gene has CDR1 SGHTS and CDR2 YDEGEE. CDR3 DNA sequence: TGTGCCAGCAGATTGGGGGGTTTGGACACTGAAGCTTTCTTT. Translated: CASRLGGLDTEAFF. The whole variable domain, filled in from reference TRBV5-8 and TRBJ1-1, reads EAGVTQSPTHLIKTRGQQATLRCSPISGHTSVYWYQQALGLGLQFLLWYDEGEERNRGNFPPRFSGRQFPNYSSELNVNALELEDSALYLCASRLGGLDTEAFFGQGTRLTVV.